This note documents a single T cell receptor beta chain sequence. This sample was included in a study of blood T cell repertoires in COVID-19. Study details: The study drew acute and convalescent COVID-19 samples from the United States, Italy and Spain. In each case, the material was cDNA or gDNA derived from T cells, B-cell-depleted T cells, or PBMCs.

Authors' analysis steps: Quantification of nucleated cells was approximated via reference gene primer amplification. Here immunoSEQ multiplex PCR was the method, and the copy in TCRdb shows in-frame clones only, minus some. V and J calls and clone size follow that table, whereas D and trimming were derived from the DNA. The table includes about 140,000 clones, about 86% detected once. The V end was cut by 0 bases, the J end by 0 bases, with 8 bases between. CDR1 LGHNA and CDR2 YSLEER come from the germline V gene. The CDR3 covers 15 residues. The sample comprised peripheral blood. The clonotype was recovered from a woman in her thirties or forties with acute or convalescent COVID-19. This chain uses TRBV4-3 with TRBJ1-1; D not certain. CDR3 amino acids: CASSQDSGMNTEAFF. CDR3 bases: TGCGCCAGCAGCCAAGATTCAGGCATGAACACTGAAGCTTTCTTT.